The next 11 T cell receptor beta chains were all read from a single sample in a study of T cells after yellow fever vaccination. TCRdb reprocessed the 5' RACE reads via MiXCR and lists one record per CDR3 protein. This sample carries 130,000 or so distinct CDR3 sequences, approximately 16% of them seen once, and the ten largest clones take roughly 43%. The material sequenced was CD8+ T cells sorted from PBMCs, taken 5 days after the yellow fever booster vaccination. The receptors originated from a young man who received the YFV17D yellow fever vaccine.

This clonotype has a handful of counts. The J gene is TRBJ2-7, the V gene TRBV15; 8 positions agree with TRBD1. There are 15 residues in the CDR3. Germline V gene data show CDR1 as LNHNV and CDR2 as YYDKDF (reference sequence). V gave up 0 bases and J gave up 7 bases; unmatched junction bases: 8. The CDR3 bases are TGTGCCACCAGCAGAGATACGACAGGGGAGGAAGAGCAGTACTTC. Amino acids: CATSRDTTGEEEQYF.

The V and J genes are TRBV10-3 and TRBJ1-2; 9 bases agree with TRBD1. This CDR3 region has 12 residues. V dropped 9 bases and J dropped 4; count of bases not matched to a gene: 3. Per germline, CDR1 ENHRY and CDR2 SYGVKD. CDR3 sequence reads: CAITGGGYGYTF. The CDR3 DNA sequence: TGTGCCATTACAGGGGGCGGCTATGGCTACACCTTC.

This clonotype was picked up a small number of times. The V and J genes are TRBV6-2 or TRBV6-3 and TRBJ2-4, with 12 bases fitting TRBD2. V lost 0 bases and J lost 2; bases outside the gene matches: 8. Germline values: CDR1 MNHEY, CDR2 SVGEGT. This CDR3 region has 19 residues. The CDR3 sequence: CASSYSSSGGAGTKNIQYF. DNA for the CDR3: TGTGCCAGCAGTTACTCATCTAGCGGGGGGGCCGGGACCAAAAACATTCAGTACTTC.

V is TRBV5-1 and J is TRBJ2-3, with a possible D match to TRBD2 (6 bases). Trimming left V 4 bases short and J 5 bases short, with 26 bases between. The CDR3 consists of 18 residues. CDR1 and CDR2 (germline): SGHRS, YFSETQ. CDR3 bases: TGCGCCAGCAGCCAAATGGACGCCCGGGTGGGGGGTAGAGATACGCAGTATTTT. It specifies CASSQMDARVGGRDTQYF.

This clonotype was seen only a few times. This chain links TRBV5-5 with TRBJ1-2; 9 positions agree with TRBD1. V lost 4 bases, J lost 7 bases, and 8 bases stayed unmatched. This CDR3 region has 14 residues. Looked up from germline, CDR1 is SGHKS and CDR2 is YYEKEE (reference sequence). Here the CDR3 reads CASSPADRGAGYTF. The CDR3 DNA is TGTGCCAGCAGCCCTGCTGACAGGGGGGCTGGCTACACCTTC.

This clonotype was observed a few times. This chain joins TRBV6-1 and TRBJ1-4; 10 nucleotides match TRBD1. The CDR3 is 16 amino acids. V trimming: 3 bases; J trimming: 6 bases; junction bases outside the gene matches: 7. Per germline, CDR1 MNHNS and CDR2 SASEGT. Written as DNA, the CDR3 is TGTGCCAGCAGTGAGCCAGACAGGGGGCGAGATGAAAAACTGTTTTTT. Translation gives CASSEPDRGRDEKLFF.

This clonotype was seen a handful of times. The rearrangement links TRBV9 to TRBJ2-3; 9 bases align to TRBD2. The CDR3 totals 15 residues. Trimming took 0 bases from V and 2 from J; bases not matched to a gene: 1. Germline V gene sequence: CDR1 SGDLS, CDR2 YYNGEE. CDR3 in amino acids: CASSVASGATDTQYF. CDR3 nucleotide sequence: TGTGCCAGCAGCGTAGCTAGCGGGGCCACAGATACGCAGTATTTT.

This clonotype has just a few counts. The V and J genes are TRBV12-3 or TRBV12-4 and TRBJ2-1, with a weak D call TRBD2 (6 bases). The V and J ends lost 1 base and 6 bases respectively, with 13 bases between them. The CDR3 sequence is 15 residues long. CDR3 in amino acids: CASSLGPAGGNEQFF. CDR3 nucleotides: TGTGCCAGCAGTTTAGGCCCGGCCGGGGGCAATGAGCAGTTCTTC.

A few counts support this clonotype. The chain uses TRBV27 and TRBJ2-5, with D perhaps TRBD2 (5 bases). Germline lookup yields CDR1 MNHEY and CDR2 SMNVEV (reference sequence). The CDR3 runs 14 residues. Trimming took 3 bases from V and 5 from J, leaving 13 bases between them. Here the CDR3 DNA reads TGTGCCAGCAGTTTCCACCGGGGTTGGGAGACCCAGTACTTC. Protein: CASSFHRGWETQYF.

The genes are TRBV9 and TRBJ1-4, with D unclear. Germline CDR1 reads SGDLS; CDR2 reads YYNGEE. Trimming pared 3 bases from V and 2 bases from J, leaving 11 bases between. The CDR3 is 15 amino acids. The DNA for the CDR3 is TGTGCCAGCAGCGGTAAGGGATTTACTAATGAAAAACTGTTTTTT. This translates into CASSGKGFTNEKLFF. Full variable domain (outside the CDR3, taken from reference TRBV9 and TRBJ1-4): DSGVTQTPKHLITATGQRVTLRCSPRSGDLSVYWYQQSLDQGLQFLIQYYNGEERAKGNILERFSAQQFPDLHSELNLSSLELGDSALYFCASSGKGFTNEKLFFGSGTQLSVL.

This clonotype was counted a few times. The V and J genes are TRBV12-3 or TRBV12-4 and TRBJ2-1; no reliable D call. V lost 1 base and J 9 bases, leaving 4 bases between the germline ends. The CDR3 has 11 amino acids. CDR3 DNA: TGTGCCAGCAGTTTAGAGGTTGAGCAGTTCTTC. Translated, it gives CASSLEVEQFF.